The 18 T cell receptor beta chains reported below all come from one sample, sequenced in a study of control samples from healthy donors and cancer patients. Clones were sequenced by immunoSEQ multiplex PCR, and TCRdb holds only the in-frame ones, with some missing. Of about 150,000 clones listed, over 90% are singletons. Sequencing used blood. These receptors originate from a man between 45 and 60 years old in good health.

The chain couples TRBV5-1 to TRBJ1-6, with D uncertain. The CDR3 is made up of 15 amino acids. V lost 1 base and J 4 bases, leaving 9 bases between the germline ends. Germline V CDR1 and CDR2: SGHRS, YFSETQ. The CDR3 nucleotides are TGCGCCAGCAGCTTGTTGGTGGGGTATAATTCACCCCTCCACTTT. Protein product: CASSLLVGYNSPLHF.

This clone was counted once. This sequence joins TRBV25-1 and TRBJ2-3; D might be TRBD2 (6 bases). The CDR3 is made up of 15 amino acids. Germline loops: CDR1 MGHDK, CDR2 SYGVNS. The ends were cut back, 2 bases at V and 5 bases at J, with 14 bases in the middle. The CDR3 reads CASSERPGGEDTQYF. Written as DNA, the CDR3 is TGTGCCAGCAGTGAACGACCCGGGGGAGAAGATACGCAGTATTTT. Supplemented by reference TRBV25-1 and TRBJ2-3, the full variable domain reads EADIYQTPRYLVIGTGKKITLECSQTMGHDKMYWYQQDPGMELHLIHYSYGVNSTEKGDLSSESTVSRIRTEHFPLTLESARPSHTSQYLCASSERPGGEDTQYFGPGTRLTVL.

The rearrangement links TRBV5-1 to TRBJ1-5; D is ambiguous. The germline gives CDR1 SGHRS, CDR2 YFSETQ. Trimming removed 0 bases from V and 2 bases from J, with 9 bases in between. CDR3 length equals 15 residues. CDR3 region: CASSLVPGGNQPQHF. CDR3 nucleotides: TGCGCCAGCAGCTTGGTTCCGGGAGGCAATCAGCCCCAGCATTTT.

The chain couples TRBV24-1 to TRBJ2-5; possible D gene TRBD1, 5 bases. V was shortened by 3 bases and J by 10 bases, with 17 bases between the two germline ends. Germline V gives CDR1 KGHDR, CDR2 SFDVKD. This CDR3 contains 14 residues. The DNA of the CDR3 is TGTGCCACCAGTGATGAGACACAGGCAAGGGGCCAGTACTTC. Protein sequence: CATSDETQARGQYF.

As for this clone: The same CDR3 arises from other DNA sequences in this sample as well. This sequence joins TRBV7-9 and TRBJ2-7; D assignment may be TRBD1 or TRBD2 (5 bases each). Per germline, CDR1 SEHNR and CDR2 FQNEAQ (reference sequence). The V end lost 4 bases, the J end lost 3 bases, and 10 bases lay between the germline ends. The CDR3 has 13 residues. This CDR3 reads CASSSGRIYEQYF. The CDR3 DNA sequence: TGTGCCAGCAGCTCGGGACGTATCTACGAGCAGTACTTC.

This chain links TRBV30 with TRBJ1-5; D remains unclear. Germline V CDR1 and CDR2: GTSNPN, SVGIG (reference sequence). CDR3 length: 13 amino acids. V was pared by 1 base and J by 7 bases, with 11 bases between. CDR3 region: CAWSAQPRQPQHF. CDR3 nucleotide sequence: TGTGCCTGGAGTGCCCAGCCCCGGCAGCCCCAGCATTTT.

The CDR3 nucleotides read TGTGCCAGCACCACTACGGGACGCCCCTACGAGCAGTACTTC. Translated: CASTTTGRPYEQYF. The chain uses TRBV5-6 and TRBJ2-7; D is possibly TRBD1 or TRBD2 (5 bases each). Trimming removed 6 bases at V and 2 bases at J, with 15 bases between. This CDR3 has 14 amino acids. CDR1 and CDR2 from the germline V gene are SGHDT and YYEEEE.

The chain links TRBV28 to TRBJ2-1, with 9 positions matching TRBD2. Per the germline V gene, CDR1 is MDHEN and CDR2 is SYDVKM. CDR3 size: 15 residues. The junction had 5 bases not matched to a gene; V was cut back by 6 bases and J by 2 bases. The CDR3 reads CASSPSGGTYNEQFF. The CDR3 region has the DNA TGTGCCAGCAGCCCCAGCGGGGGGACCTACAATGAGCAGTTCTTC.

The chain couples TRBV3-1 (or the pseudogene TRBV3-2) to TRBJ1-5, with a weak D call TRBD1 (5 bases). The CDR3 spans 17 residues. Per the germline V gene, CDR1 is LGHDT and CDR2 is YNNKEL (reference sequence). With 0 bases removed from V and 4 bases from J, the gap between germline ends came to 16 bases. In DNA, the CDR3 is TGTGCCAGCAGCCAAGATCTTGGGGGGGTAAAGAATCAGCCCCAGCATTTT. It yields the protein CASSQDLGGVKNQPQHF.

This clone occurred once. The V and J genes are TRBV6-6 and TRBJ2-3; 7 bases are shared with TRBD2. Trimming removed 6 bases from V and 2 bases from J; junction bases left unmatched: 5. The CDR3 loop spans 14 amino acids. Germline lookup yields CDR1 MNHNY and CDR2 SVGAGI (reference sequence). CDR3 DNA: TGTGCCAGCAGCACCGGGACTAACACAGATACGCAGTATTTT. Its translation: CASSTGTNTDTQYF.

The V call is TRBV9, the J call TRBJ2-2; D tentatively reads TRBD1 or TRBD2 (5 bases each). This CDR3 has 16 residues. V lost 4 bases and J lost 2, with 15 bases in between. In germline, CDR1 is SGDLS, CDR2 YYNGEE. The CDR3 is CASSPRGDLNTGELFF. Written as DNA, the CDR3 is TGTGCCAGCAGCCCTCGTGGGGACCTAAACACCGGGGAGCTGTTTTTT.

The chain is built from TRBV15 and TRBJ1-3; TRBD1 matches 8 bases. The CDR3 length is 18 residues. Germline CDR1 reads LNHNV; CDR2 reads YYDKDF (reference sequence). With V trimmed by 5 bases and J by 0 bases, 12 bases remained unmatched. The CDR3 DNA reads TGTGCCACCAGCTCCCGACAGGGGAGGTTTTTCTCTGGAAACACCATATATTTT. Translation: CATSSRQGRFFSGNTIYF.

The chain joins TRBV7-2 to TRBJ2-2; D remains unclear. The CDR3 is made up of 14 amino acids. Trimming removed 2 bases from V and 6 bases from J, with 10 bases in between. The germline V gene encodes CDR1 SGHTA and CDR2 FQGNSA. The CDR3 bases are TGTGCCAGCAGCTTATCACGGCTTTCCGGGGAGCTGTTTTTT. Protein product: CASSLSRLSGELFF.

This chain links TRBV7-9 with TRBJ2-1, with 8 bases identical to TRBD2. The CDR3 has 15 amino acids. Germline V gives CDR1 SEHNR, CDR2 FQNEAQ (reference sequence). V shed 0 bases, J shed 10 bases, and the junction held 8 bases outside the gene matches. CDR3 sequence reads: CASSLALAGRGEQFF. The CDR3 DNA reads TGTGCCAGCAGCTTAGCGTTAGCGGGACGGGGGGAGCAGTTCTTC. The full variable domain, rest sourced from reference TRBV7-9 and TRBJ2-1, is DTGVSQNPRHKITKRGQNVTFRCDPISEHNRLYWYRQTLGQGPEFLTYFQNEAQLEKSRLLSDRFSAERPKGSFSTLEIQRTEQGDSAMYLCASSLALAGRGEQFFGPGTRLTVL.

The chain links TRBV7-6 to TRBJ1-3, with D maybe TRBD1 (5 bases). Germline values: CDR1 SGHVS, CDR2 FNYEAQ. V lost 1 base and J lost 0, with 7 bases in between. The CDR3 is 15 amino acids. The CDR3 loop reads CASSLGGFSGNTIYF. The CDR3 DNA reads as TGTGCCAGCAGCTTAGGGGGGTTCTCTGGAAACACCATATATTTT.

This chain connects TRBV27 to TRBJ2-5; 7 nucleotides match TRBD1. Germline-derived CDR1 and CDR2 are MNHEY and SMNVEV (reference sequence). The CDR3 is 13 residues long. J lost 1 base, V lost 7 bases, and 3 bases had no gene match. The CDR3 loop reads CASKGGLQETQYF. The CDR3 coding sequence is TGTGCCAGCAAAGGGGGCCTCCAAGAGACCCAGTACTTC.

This clone was detected once. In DNA form, the CDR3 reads TGCGCCAGCAGCCAACCGAGGGGCGCAGATACGCAGTATTTT. This translates into CASSQPRGADTQYF. This chain uses TRBV4-1 with TRBJ2-3; D possibly matches TRBD1 or TRBD2 (5 bases each). The germline CDR1 and CDR2 sequences are MGHRA and YSYEKL. The ends were cut back, 2 bases at V and 4 bases at J, with 10 bases in the middle. The CDR3 runs to 14 residues.

V is TRBV6-2 or TRBV6-3 and J is TRBJ2-1; no clear D gene. The germline V gene encodes CDR1 MNHEY and CDR2 SVGEGT. Trimming left V 8 bases short and J 0 bases short, with 11 bases between. The CDR3 spans 14 residues. In nucleotides, the CDR3 is TGTGCCAGCGGCCAGCGAAGCTCCTACAATGAGCAGTTCTTC. Translating gives CASGQRSSYNEQFF.